This record covers a single T cell receptor (beta chain). This specimen belongs to a study of control samples from healthy donors and cancer patients. The germline V gene has CDR1 SGHAT and CDR2 FQNNGV. V gave up 1 base and J gave up 10 bases, with 8 bases separating them. The CDR3 extends over 12 amino acids. The method was immunoSEQ multiplex PCR; TCRdb's version includes in-frame clones alone and lacks a portion of them. The sample holds approximately 90,000 clones, about 81% seen once. The sequence derives from a man between 70 and 80 years old with lung cancer. The gene calls are TRBV11-2 and TRBJ2-1; D is perhaps TRBD1 (6 bases). The sequencing input was PBMCs. The CDR3 DNA follows: TGTGCCAGCAGCTTAGCAGGGGTCGAGCAGTTCTTC. This sequence encodes CASSLAGVEQFF.